This T cell receptor (beta chain) was sequenced in a study of neurological immune-mediated disorders. One entry per CDR3 protein, called by TCRdb with MiXCR from the 5' RACE reads. The sample lists tens of thousands of distinct CDR3 sequences, 10% to 15% occurring once. This clonotype was recorded many times. Time point in this sample: longitudinal time-point 2. The sequencing input was PBMCs. This TCR was recovered from a woman aged 40 to 49 in good health.

CDR3 coding DNA: TGTGCCAGCAGCCCAGGGGAGAGGGTCCGCACTGAAGCTTTCTTT. It translates to CASSPGERVRTEAFF. This chain links TRBV7-9 with TRBJ1-1; possibly TRBD1 for D (6 bases). Germline V lookup: CDR1 SEHNR, CDR2 FQNEAQ (reference sequence). The CDR3 runs 15 residues. With 5 bases removed from V and 4 bases from J, the gap between germline ends came to 17 bases.